This T cell receptor beta chain derives from a study of T cells after yellow fever vaccination. Production of TCR cDNA was by 5'RACE template switching, which also added a universal primer site and UMIs. TCRdb fed the 5' RACE reads into MiXCR, producing one record per CDR3 protein. The data hold roughly 310,000 distinct CDR3 sequences, with 7.5% to 9% observed a single time. This clonotype has only a few counts. Its antigen is not known. Points from the study as a whole: Among all clonotypes, a small share was observed in both CD4 and CD8 compartments.

In germline, CDR1 is MGHRA, CDR2 YSYEKL. The CDR3 consists of 20 residues. The ends lost 4 bases at V and 6 bases at J; junction bases unmatched: 23. Sequencing was performed on PBMCs, taken on the day of the first yellow fever vaccination. The receptor's source is a man aged 18 to 35 who received the YFV17D yellow fever vaccine. The rearrangement uses TRBV4-1 and TRBJ2-3; 9 bases are shared with TRBD2. The CDR3 DNA reads as TGCGCCAGCAGCCGCATAGGGCAAGCGGGGGGCAACCCTCTTGCGGATACGCAGTATTTT. It is translated as CASSRIGQAGGNPLADTQYF.